The sequence of this T cell receptor (beta chain) was determined in a study of persistence of HIV-infected CD4 T cells. This clone has only one observation. Its target is unknown. Germline loops: CDR1 SGDLS, CDR2 YYNGEE. Deletions cut 0 bases from V and 7 bases from J, with 10 bases between. CDR3 size: 14 residues. Stimulation used about 9.5 ug/mL lysate from CMV-infected fibroblasts. Memory cells lacking CD40L and CD69 with high CD45RO were sorted. Sequencing used immunoSEQ version 4 in survey mode. The assay was immunoSEQ multiplex PCR, and TCRdb's table has in-frame clones only and misses some. The data show under 60,000 clones, approximately 72% seen once.

Source: CD4+ T cells sorted from PBMCs after roughly 18-hour stimulation, taken from a patient who received antiretroviral therapy. The source of this sequence is an adult man with HIV who was CMV-seropositive. The genes are TRBV9 and TRBJ2-2, with a weak D call TRBD2 (5 bases). The CDR3 region has the DNA TGTGCCAGCAGCGTAGTTAGCGATGTCGGGGAGCTGTTTTTT. This gives the protein CASSVVSDVGELFF.